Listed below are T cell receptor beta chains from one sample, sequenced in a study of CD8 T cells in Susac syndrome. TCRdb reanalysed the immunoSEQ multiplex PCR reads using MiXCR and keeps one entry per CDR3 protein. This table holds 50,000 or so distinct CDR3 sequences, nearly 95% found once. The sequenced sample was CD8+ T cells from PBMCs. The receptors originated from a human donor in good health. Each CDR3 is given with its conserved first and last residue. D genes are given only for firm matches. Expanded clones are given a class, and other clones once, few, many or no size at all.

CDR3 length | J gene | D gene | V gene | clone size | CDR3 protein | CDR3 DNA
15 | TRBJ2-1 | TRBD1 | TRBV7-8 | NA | CASRETGSSYNEQFF | TGTGCCAGCAGAGAGACAGGGAGCTCCTACAATGAGCAGTTCTTC
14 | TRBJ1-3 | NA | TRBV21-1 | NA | CASPAQPPGNTIYF | TGTGCCAGCCCCGCGCAACCACCTGGAAACACCATATATTTT
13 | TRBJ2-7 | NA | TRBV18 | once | CASSSPGLYEQYF | TGTGCCAGCTCTAGCCCAGGGCTTTACGAGCAGTACTTC
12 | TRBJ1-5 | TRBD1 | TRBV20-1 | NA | CKDRERNQPQHF | TGTAAGGACAGGGAACGGAATCAGCCCCAGCATTTT
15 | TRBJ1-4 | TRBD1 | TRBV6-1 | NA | CASRLHRGGGEKLFF | TGTGCCAGCAGACTTCACAGGGGCGGTGGTGAAAAACTGTTTTTT
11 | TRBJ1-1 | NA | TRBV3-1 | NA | CASSQNREAFF | TGTGCCAGCAGCCAAAACAGGGAAGCTTTCTTT
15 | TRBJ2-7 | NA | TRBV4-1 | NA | CASSYPQRGNYEQYF | TGCGCCAGCAGCTACCCTCAACGGGGGAATTACGAGCAGTACTTC
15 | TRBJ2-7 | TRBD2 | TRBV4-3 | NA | CASSQDRSGAYEQYF | TGCGCCAGCAGCCAAGATAGGAGCGGGGCCTACGAGCAGTACTTC
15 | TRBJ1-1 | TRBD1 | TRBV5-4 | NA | CASSLLGQGNTEAFF | TGTGCCAGCAGCTTGCTAGGACAGGGAAACACTGAAGCTTTCTTT
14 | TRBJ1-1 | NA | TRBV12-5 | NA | CASAVGGRSTEAFF | TGTGCTAGCGCTGTGGGGGGGCGCAGCACTGAAGCTTTCTTT
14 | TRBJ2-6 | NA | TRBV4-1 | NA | CASSPGTGANVLTF | TGCGCCAGCAGTCCAGGGACTGGGGCCAACGTCCTGACTTTC
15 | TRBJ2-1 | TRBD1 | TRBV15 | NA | CATSRAQGDVDEQFF | TGTGCCACCAGCAGAGCACAGGGGGATGTCGATGAGCAGTTCTTC
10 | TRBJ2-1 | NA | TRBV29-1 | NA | CSVGGLEQFF | TGCAGCGTTGGGGGTCTAGAGCAGTTCTTC
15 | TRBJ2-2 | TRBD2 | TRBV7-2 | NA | CASSPSGTNTGELFF | TGTGCCAGCAGCCCCAGCGGGACGAACACCGGGGAGCTGTTTTTT
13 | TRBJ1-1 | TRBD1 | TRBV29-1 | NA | CSVGTGASHQAFF | TGCAGCGTCGGGACAGGGGCGTCACATCAAGCTTTCTTT
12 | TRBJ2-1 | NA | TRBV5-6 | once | CASSIRYNEQFF | TGTGCCAGCAGTATCCGATACAATGAGCAGTTCTTC
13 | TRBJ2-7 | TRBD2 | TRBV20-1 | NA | CSAIAGGRYEQYF | TGCAGTGCCATAGCGGGAGGGCGTTACGAGCAGTACTTC
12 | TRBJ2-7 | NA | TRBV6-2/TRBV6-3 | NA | CASSAGIHEQYF | TGTGCCAGCAGCGCGGGGATTCACGAGCAGTACTTC
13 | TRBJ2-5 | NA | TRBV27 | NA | CASSLSLKATQYF | TGTGCCAGCAGTTTATCTCTTAAGGCGACCCAGTACTTC
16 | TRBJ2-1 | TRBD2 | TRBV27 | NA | CASSPLAALSYNEQFF | TGTGCCAGCAGTCCCCTAGCGGCACTCTCCTACAATGAGCAGTTCTTC
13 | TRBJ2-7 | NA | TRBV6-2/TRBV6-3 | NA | CASSYIPDYEQYF | TGTGCCAGCAGTTATATCCCCGACTACGAGCAGTACTTC
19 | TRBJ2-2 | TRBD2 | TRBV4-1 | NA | CASSQGTLAGVTTGGELFF | TGCGCCAGCAGCCAAGGGACCCTAGCGGGAGTAACTACGGGCGGGGAGCTGTTTTTT
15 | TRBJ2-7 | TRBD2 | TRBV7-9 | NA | CASSPPGLNSYEQYF | TGTGCCAGCAGCCCCCCGGGACTAAACTCCTACGAGCAGTACTTC
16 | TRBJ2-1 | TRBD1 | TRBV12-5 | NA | CASGLNPGQGINEQFF | TGTGCTAGTGGTTTAAATCCGGGACAGGGTATCAATGAGCAGTTCTTC
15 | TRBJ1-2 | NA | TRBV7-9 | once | CASSLGTGGRNGYTF | TGTGCCAGCAGCCTAGGGACTGGGGGGCGGAATGGCTACACCTTC
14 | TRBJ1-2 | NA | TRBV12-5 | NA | CASGILGPEEGYTF | TGTGCTAGTGGTATCCTGGGCCCTGAAGAGGGCTACACCTTC
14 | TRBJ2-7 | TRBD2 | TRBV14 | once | CASSQGLGPYEQYF | TGTGCCAGCAGCCAGGGACTAGGGCCCTACGAGCAGTACTTC
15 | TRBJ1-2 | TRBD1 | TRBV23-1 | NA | CASRPVTGKNYGYTF | TGCGCCAGCAGACCTGTGACAGGGAAGAACTATGGCTACACCTTC
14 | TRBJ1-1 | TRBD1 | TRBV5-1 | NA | CASSSTGLDTEAFF | TGCGCCAGCAGCTCGACAGGGTTGGACACTGAAGCTTTCTTT
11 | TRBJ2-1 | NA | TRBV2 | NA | CASSAGNEQFF | TGTGCCAGCAGTGCGGGGAATGAGCAGTTCTTC
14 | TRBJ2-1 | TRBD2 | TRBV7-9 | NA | CASSFPRESDEQFF | TGTGCCAGCAGCTTTCCGCGGGAGTCCGATGAGCAGTTCTTC
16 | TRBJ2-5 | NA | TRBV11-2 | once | CASSLTSGGLKETQYF | TGTGCCAGCAGCTTAACATCCGGGGGATTAAAAGAGACCCAGTACTTC
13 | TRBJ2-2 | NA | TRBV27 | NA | CASSFGNTGELFF | TGTGCCAGCAGTTTCGGTAACACCGGGGAGCTGTTTTTT
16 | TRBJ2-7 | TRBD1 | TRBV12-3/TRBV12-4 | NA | CASSFPRGQGVYEQYF | TGTGCCAGCAGTTTCCCCCGGGGACAGGGCGTATACGAGCAGTACTTC
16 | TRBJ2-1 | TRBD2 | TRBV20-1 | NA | CSPRTSGRAVYNEQFF | TGCAGTCCCCGGACTAGCGGGAGGGCCGTCTACAATGAGCAGTTCTTC
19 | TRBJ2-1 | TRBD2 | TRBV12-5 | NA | CASATITTGLAGKTDEQFF | TGTGCTAGTGCCACAATAACGACCGGACTAGCGGGAAAAACGGATGAGCAGTTCTTC
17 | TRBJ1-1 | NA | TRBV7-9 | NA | CASSLIGGQRGNTEAFF | TGTGCCAGCAGCTTAATCGGAGGACAGAGGGGGAACACTGAAGCTTTCTTT
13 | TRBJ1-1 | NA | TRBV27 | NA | CASSLYKNTEAFF | TGTGCCAGCAGTTTATACAAAAACACTGAAGCTTTCTTT
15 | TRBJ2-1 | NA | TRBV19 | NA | CASSITRGGENEQFF | TGTGCCAGTAGTATAACCCGCGGTGGGGAAAATGAGCAGTTCTTC
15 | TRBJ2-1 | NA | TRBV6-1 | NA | CASSEDGAPYNEQFF | TGTGCCAGCAGTGAAGACGGGGCCCCGTACAATGAGCAGTTCTTC
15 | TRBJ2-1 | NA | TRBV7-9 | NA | CASSLVREYNNEQFF | TGTGCCAGCAGCTTAGTGAGGGAGTATAACAATGAGCAGTTCTTC
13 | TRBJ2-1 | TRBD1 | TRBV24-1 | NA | CATSDKTGDEQFF | TGTGCCACCAGTGATAAGACAGGGGATGAGCAGTTCTTC
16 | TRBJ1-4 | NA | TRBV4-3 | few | CASSQDRVGADEKLFF | TGCGCCAGCAGCCAAGATCGAGTGGGCGCCGATGAAAAACTGTTTTTT
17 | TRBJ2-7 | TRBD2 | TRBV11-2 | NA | CASSLGKSGRRAYEQYF | TGTGCCAGCAGCTTAGGCAAAAGCGGGAGAAGGGCCTACGAGCAGTACTTC
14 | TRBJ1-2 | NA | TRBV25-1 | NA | CASSFPRGTYGYTF | TGTGCCAGCAGCTTTCCCCGGGGCACCTATGGCTACACCTTC